The T cell receptor (beta chain) described here comes from a study of blood T cell repertoires in COVID-19. About the research overall: Acute and convalescent COVID-19 specimens originated in the United States, Italy and Spain.

TCRdb's copy holds only in-frame clones and misses some; the assay was immunoSEQ multiplex PCR. The sample consists of about 130,000 clones, roughly 80% of them appearing once. V lost 7 bases to trimming and J lost 4 bases, with 5 bases between them. The CDR3 has 11 amino acids. The J gene is TRBJ2-1, the V gene TRBV12-3 or TRBV12-4, with D unclear. This clonotype was sampled from a man aged 55-75 years with acute or convalescent COVID-19. The specimen sequenced was peripheral blood. For the CDR3, the DNA is TGTGCCAGCACAGGTTACAATGAGCAGTTCTTC. Translation gives CASTGYNEQFF.